This record concerns one TCR beta chain sequence. As yet, its antigen is unknown. 60 Vbeta and 13 Jbeta primers were used in PCR. Method: immunoSEQ multiplex PCR; TCRdb's copy keeps in-frame clones and lacks some. The data contain 45,000 to 60,000 clones, approximately 73% of them seen just once; the ten biggest clones take up 2.5% to 3%. This specimen belongs to a study of cytomegalovirus exposure and HLA in healthy donors. Study conclusions and caveats: The authors later found most CMV-associated TCR beta chains appeared HLA-restricted. Most observed TCR sequences were rare, whereas some public TCRs were detected in many donors.

The CDR3 totals 14 residues. J lost 12 bases, V lost 3 bases, and 9 bases had no gene match. Germline V lookup: CDR1 SGHNT, CDR2 YYREEE (reference sequence). The rearrangement uses TRBV5-4 and TRBJ1-2; TRBD1 matches 12 bases. This TCR was sampled from a man aged 18 to 35 in good health and CMV-seronegative. Source material: PBMCs. CDR3 sequence (DNA): TGTGCCAGCAGCTCGGCCGGGACAGGGGGCGCCGACACCTTC. Its protein product is CASSSAGTGGADTF.